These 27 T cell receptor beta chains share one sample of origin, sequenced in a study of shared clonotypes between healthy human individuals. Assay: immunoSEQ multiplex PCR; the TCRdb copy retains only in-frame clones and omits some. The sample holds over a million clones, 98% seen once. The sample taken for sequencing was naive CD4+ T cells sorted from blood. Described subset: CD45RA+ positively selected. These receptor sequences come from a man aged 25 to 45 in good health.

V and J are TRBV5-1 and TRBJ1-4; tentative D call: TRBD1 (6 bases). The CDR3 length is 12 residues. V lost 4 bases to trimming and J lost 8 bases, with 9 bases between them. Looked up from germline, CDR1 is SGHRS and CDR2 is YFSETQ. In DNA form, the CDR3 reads TGCGCCAGCAGCCCTGACAGGGAAAAACTGTTTTTT. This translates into CASSPDREKLFF.

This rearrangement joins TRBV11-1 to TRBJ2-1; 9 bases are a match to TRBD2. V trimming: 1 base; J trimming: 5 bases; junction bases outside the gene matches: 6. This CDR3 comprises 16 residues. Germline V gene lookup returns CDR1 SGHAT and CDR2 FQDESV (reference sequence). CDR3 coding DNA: TGTGCCAGCAGCTTAGGTCGTCTAGCGGGAAACAATGAGCAGTTCTTC. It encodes CASSLGRLAGNNEQFF.

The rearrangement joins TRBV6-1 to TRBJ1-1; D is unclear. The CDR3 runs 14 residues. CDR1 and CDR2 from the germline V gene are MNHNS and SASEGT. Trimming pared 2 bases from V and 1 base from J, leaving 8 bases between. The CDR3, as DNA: TGTGCCAGCAGTGAAAGGACCCCGAACACTGAAGCTTTCTTT. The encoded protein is CASSERTPNTEAFF.

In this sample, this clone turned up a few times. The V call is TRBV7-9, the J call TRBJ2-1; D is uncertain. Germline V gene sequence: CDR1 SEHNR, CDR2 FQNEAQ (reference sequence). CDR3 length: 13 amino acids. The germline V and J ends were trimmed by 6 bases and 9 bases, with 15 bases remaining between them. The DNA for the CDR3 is TGTGCCAGCAGTCCCCCGGGTTCCAGTGAGCAGTTCTTC. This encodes CASSPPGSSEQFF.

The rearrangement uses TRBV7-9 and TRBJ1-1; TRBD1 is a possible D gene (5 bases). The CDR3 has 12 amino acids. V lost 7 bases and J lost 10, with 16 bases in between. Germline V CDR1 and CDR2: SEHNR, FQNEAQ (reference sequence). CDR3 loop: CASIPGGEGAFF. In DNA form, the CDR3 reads TGTGCCAGCATTCCAGGAGGGGAAGGAGCTTTCTTT.

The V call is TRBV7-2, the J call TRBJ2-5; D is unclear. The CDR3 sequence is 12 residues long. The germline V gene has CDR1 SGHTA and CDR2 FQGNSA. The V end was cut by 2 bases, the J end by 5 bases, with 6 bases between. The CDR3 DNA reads TGTGCCAGCAGCTTACTGCTGGAGACCCAGTACTTC. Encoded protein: CASSLLLETQYF.

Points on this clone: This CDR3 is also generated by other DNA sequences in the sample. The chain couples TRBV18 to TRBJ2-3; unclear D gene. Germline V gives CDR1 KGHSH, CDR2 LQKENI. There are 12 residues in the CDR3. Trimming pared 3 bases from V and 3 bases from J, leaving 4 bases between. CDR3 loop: CASSPSTDTQYF. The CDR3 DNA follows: TGTGCCAGCTCACCTAGTACAGATACGCAGTATTTT.

This chain's CDR3 is CASSLPTGVSNQPQHF. In DNA form, the CDR3 reads TGTGCCAGCAGTTTACCTACAGGGGTCTCCAATCAGCCCCAGCATTTT. The chain links TRBV28 to TRBJ1-5, with TRBD1 matching over 7 bases. The germline CDR1 and CDR2 sequences are MDHEN and SYDVKM. The CDR3 spans 16 residues. Trimming at V came to 2 bases and at J to 3 bases, leaving 7 bases not matched to a gene.

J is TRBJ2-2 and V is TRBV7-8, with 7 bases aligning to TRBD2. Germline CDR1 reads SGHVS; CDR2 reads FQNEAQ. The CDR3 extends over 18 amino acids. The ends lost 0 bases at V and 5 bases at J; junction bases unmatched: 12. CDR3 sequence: CASSLAGRELVRTGELFF. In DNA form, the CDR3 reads TGTGCCAGCAGCTTAGCGGGGCGGGAGCTGGTACGGACCGGGGAGCTGTTTTTT.

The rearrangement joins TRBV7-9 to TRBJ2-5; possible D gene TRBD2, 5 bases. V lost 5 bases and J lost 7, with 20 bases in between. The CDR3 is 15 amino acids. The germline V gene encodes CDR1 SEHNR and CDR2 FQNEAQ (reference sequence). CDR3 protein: CASSRTHWTVRTQYF. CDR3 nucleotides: TGTGCCAGCAGCCGGACTCACTGGACGGTCCGGACCCAGTACTTC.

The CDR3 loop reads CSALDYNEQFF. The CDR3 bases are TGCAGTGCTCTGGACTACAATGAGCAGTTCTTC. This chain links TRBV20-1 with TRBJ2-1; D is uncertain. The V end was cut by 5 bases, the J end by 3 bases, with 5 bases between. The CDR3 is 11 residues long. Germline assignment: CDR1 DFQATT and CDR2 SNEGSKA (reference sequence).

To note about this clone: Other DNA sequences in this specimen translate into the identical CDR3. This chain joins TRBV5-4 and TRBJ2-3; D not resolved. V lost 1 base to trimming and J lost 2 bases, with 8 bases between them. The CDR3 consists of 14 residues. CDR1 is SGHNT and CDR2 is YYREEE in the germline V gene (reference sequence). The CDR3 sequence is CASSLRQYTDTQYF. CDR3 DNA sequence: TGTGCCAGCAGCTTGCGGCAGTACACAGATACGCAGTATTTT.

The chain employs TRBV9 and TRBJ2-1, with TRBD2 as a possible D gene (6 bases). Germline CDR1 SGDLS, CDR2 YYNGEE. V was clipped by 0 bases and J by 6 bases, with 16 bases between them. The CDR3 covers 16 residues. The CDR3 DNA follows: TGTGCCAGCAGCGTAGGCGGGGCAAAATATGGCAATGAGCAGTTCTTC. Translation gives CASSVGGAKYGNEQFF.

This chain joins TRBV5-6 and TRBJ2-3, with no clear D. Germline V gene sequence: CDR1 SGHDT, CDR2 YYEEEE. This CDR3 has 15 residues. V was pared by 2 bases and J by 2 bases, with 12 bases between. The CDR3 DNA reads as TGTGCCAGCAGCTTTTTCAGGCCGAACACAGATACGCAGTATTTT. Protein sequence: CASSFFRPNTDTQYF.

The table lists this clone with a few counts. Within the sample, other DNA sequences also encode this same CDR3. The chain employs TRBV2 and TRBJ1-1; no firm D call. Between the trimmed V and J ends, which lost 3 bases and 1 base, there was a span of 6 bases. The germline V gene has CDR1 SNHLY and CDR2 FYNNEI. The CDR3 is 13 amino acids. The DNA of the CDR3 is TGTGCCAGCAGTGACGTGGGGAACACTGAAGCTTTCTTT. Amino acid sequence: CASSDVGNTEAFF. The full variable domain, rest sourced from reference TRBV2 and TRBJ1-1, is EPEVTQTPSHQVTQMGQEVILRCVPISNHLYFYWYRQILGQKVEFLVSFYNNEISEKSEIFDDQFSVERPDGSNFTLKIRSTKLEDSAMYFCASSDVGNTEAFFGQGTRLTVV.

CDR3 protein: CASSSATGLSGNTIYF. DNA for the CDR3: TGTGCCAGCAGCTCCGCCACGGGACTCTCTGGAAACACCATATATTTT. This sequence joins TRBV5-4 and TRBJ1-3, with TRBD1 as a possible D gene (5 bases). V was pared by 3 bases and J by 0 bases, with 13 bases between. Germline assignment: CDR1 SGHNT and CDR2 YYREEE (reference sequence). The CDR3 contains 16 residues.

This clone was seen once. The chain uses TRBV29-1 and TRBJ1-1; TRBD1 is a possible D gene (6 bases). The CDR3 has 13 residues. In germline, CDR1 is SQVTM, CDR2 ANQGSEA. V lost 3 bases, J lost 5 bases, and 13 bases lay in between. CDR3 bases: TGCAGCGTTGATTCTGGGGGCGAGACTGAAGCTTTCTTT. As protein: CSVDSGGETEAFF.

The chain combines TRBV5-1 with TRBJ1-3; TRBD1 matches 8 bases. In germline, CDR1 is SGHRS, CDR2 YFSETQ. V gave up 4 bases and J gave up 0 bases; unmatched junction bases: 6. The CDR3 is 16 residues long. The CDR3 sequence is CASSPGQADSGNTIYF. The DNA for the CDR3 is TGCGCCAGCAGCCCGGGACAGGCAGACTCTGGAAACACCATATATTTT.

The CDR3 DNA sequence: TGTGCCACCCTCCTAGCGGGGGGCAACACAGATACGCAGTATTTT. Translated, it gives CATLLAGGNTDTQYF. This chain links TRBV10-3 with TRBJ2-3; TRBD2 matches at 11 bases. The J segment lost 2 bases and the V segment lost 10 bases, leaving 8 bases of the junction unmatched. CDR3 length: 15 residues. Germline V gene data show CDR1 as ENHRY and CDR2 as SYGVKD.

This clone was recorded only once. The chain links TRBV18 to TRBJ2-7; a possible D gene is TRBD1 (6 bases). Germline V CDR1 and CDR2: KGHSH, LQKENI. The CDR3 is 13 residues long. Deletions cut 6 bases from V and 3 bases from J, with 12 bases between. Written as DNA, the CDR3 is TGTGCCAGCTCCCCAGGACAGCACTACGAGCAGTACTTC. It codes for CASSPGQHYEQYF.

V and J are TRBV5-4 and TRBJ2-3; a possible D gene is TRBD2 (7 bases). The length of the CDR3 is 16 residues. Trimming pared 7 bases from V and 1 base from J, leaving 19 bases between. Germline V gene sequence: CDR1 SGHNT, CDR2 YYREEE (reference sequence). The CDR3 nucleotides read TGTGCCAGCGGGTCCCCCGGAGGGGGGGGCACAGATACGCAGTATTTT. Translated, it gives CASGSPGGGGTDTQYF.

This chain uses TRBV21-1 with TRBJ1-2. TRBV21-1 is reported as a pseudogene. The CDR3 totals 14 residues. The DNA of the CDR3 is TGTGCCAGCAGCACGGAGCAGGTTAACTATGGCTACACCTTC. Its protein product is CASSTEQVNYGYTF.

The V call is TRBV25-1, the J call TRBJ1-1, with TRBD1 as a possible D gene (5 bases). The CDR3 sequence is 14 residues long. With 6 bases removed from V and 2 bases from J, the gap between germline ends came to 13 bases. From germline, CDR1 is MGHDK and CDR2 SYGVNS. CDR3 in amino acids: CASRGPGANTEAFF. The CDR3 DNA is TGTGCCAGCAGAGGACCTGGGGCAAACACTGAAGCTTTCTTT. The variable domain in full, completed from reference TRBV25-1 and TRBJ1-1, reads EADIYQTPRYLVIGTGKKITLECSQTMGHDKMYWYQQDPGMELHLIHYSYGVNSTEKGDLSSESTVSRIRTEHFPLTLESARPSHTSQYLCASRGPGANTEAFFGQGTRLTVV.

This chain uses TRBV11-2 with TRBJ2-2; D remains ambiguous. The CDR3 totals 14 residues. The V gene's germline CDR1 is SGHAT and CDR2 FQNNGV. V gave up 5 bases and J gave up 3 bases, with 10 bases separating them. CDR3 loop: CASSPVPDTGELFF. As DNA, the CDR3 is TGTGCCAGCAGCCCCGTTCCCGACACCGGGGAGCTGTTTTTT.

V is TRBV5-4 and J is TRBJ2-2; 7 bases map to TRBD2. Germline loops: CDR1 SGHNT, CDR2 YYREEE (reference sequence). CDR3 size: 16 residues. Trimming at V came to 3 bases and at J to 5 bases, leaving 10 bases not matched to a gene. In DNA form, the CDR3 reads TGTGCCAGCAGCTGGGGAGCGGGAAAGGGAACCGGGGAGCTGTTTTTT. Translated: CASSWGAGKGTGELFF.

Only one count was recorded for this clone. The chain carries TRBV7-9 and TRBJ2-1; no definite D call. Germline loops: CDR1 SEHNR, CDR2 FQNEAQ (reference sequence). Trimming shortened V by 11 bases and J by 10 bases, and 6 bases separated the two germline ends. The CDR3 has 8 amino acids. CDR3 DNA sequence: TGTGCCGGTGGAGAGCAGTTCTTC. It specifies CAGGEQFF.

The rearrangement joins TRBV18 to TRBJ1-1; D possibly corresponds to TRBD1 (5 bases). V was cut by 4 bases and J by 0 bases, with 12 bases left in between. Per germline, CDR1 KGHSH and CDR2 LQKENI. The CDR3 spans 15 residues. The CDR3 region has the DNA TGTGCCAGCTCACGGGGCAGCCTAATGAACACTGAAGCTTTCTTT. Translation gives CASSRGSLMNTEAFF. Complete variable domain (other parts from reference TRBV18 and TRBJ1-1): NAGVMQNPRHLVRRRGQEARLRCSPMKGHSHVYWYRQLPEEGLKFMVYLQKENIIDESGMPKERFSAEFPKEGPSILRIQQVVRGDSAAYFCASSRGSLMNTEAFFGQGTRLTVV.